The 18 T cell receptor beta chains given below trace back to one sample, sequenced in a study of cytomegalovirus exposure and HLA in healthy donors. The PCR ran on 60 Vbeta and 13 Jbeta primers. The protocol was immunoSEQ multiplex PCR, while the TCRdb copy is restricted to in-frame clones and leaves out a portion. The sample includes around 97,000 clones. The sequenced sample consisted of PBMCs. The origin of the receptors is a man aged 40-55 years in good health and CMV-seronegative.

The chain couples TRBV18 to TRBJ2-1; 8 nucleotides line up with TRBD1. This CDR3 contains 15 residues. Germline-derived CDR1 and CDR2 are KGHSH and LQKENI. Trimming removed 3 bases from V and 8 bases from J; junction bases left unmatched: 9. CDR3 amino acids: CASSPSRQGSDEQFF. In DNA, the CDR3 is TGTGCCAGCTCACCGTCGAGACAGGGGTCCGATGAGCAGTTCTTC.

This chain uses TRBV28 with TRBJ2-3, with TRBD1 as a possible D gene (6 bases). V lost 5 bases and J 6 bases, leaving 12 bases between the germline ends. The CDR3 runs 13 residues. Germline values: CDR1 MDHEN, CDR2 SYDVKM. The CDR3: CASSNTGFDTQYF. The CDR3 nucleotides read TGTGCCAGCAGTAATACAGGGTTTGATACGCAGTATTTT.

DNA of the CDR3: TGCGCCAGCAGCTTGGAGGGGATGCAGTTCTTC. Translated: CASSLEGMQFF. The J gene is TRBJ2-1, the V gene TRBV5-1; D may be TRBD1 (5 bases). The CDR3 is 11 amino acids. V was pared by 0 bases and J by 12 bases, with 7 bases between. The germline CDR1 and CDR2 sequences are SGHRS and YFSETQ.

The chain has TRBV7-2 and TRBJ2-7, with D hard to call. The CDR3 sequence is 15 residues long. Trimming removed 5 bases at V and 0 bases at J, with 14 bases between. The germline V gene has CDR1 SGHTA and CDR2 FQGNSA. CDR3 in amino acids: CASSPPGSYSYEQYF. The CDR3 DNA reads TGTGCCAGCAGCCCTCCCGGGTCTTACTCCTACGAGCAGTACTTC.

The rearrangement joins TRBV10-1 to TRBJ2-1; no reliable D call. Germline V gene lookup returns CDR1 WNHNN and CDR2 SYGVQD (reference sequence). Trimming took 7 bases from V and 7 from J, leaving 14 bases between them. The CDR3 loop spans 13 amino acids. The CDR3 DNA reads as TGCGCCAGCATGAGAAATTCGGGTAATGAGCAGTTCTTC. It encodes CASMRNSGNEQFF.

The chain recombines TRBV30 with TRBJ2-3; 12 nucleotides agree with TRBD2. After removal of 4 bases from V and 4 bases from J, the junction contained 0 bases not matched to a gene. CDR1 GTSNPN and CDR2 SVGIG come from the germline V gene (reference sequence). The CDR3 length is 13 residues. CDR3 region: CAWTSGRADTQYF. In DNA form, the CDR3 reads TGTGCCTGGACTAGCGGGAGGGCAGATACGCAGTATTTT.

The DNA of the CDR3 is TGTGCCAGCAGTTCCGGACAGGGACTTTACAATGAGCAGTTCTTC. It translates to CASSSGQGLYNEQFF. The gene calls are TRBV28 and TRBJ2-1, with 8 bases lining up with TRBD1. The CDR3 runs 15 residues. Germline V gene lookup returns CDR1 MDHEN and CDR2 SYDVKM. V lost 4 bases and J lost 4; bases outside the gene matches: 6.

The CDR3 spells CASRPSGQGTAYEQYF. The CDR3 DNA sequence: TGTGCCAGCAGACCCTCGGGACAGGGGACGGCCTACGAGCAGTACTTC. The chain employs TRBV6-7 and TRBJ2-7; 10 bases map to TRBD1. TRBV6-7 is flagged as an ORF with uncertain function. V was pared by 6 bases and J by 2 bases, with 10 bases of the junction left unmatched. CDR3 length: 16 residues.

The J gene is TRBJ1-4, the V gene TRBV18; D remains unclear. V was clipped by 3 bases and J by 7 bases, with 12 bases between them. The CDR3 is made up of 14 amino acids. The V gene's germline CDR1 is KGHSH and CDR2 LQKENI. As DNA, the CDR3 is TGTGCCAGCTCACCTTCACGGGGAGTTGAAAAACTGTTTTTT. Its translation is CASSPSRGVEKLFF.

The V call is TRBV7-9, the J call TRBJ2-3; the match to TRBD1 covers 7 bases. The germline V gene encodes CDR1 SEHNR and CDR2 FQNEAQ (reference sequence). V lost 5 bases and J lost 0; bases outside the gene matches: 8. The CDR3 is 16 residues long. The CDR3 sequence is CASSPPTGRSTDTQYF. The CDR3 DNA reads as TGTGCCAGCAGCCCCCCGACAGGGAGAAGCACAGATACGCAGTATTTT.

The chain couples TRBV6-6 to TRBJ2-7; 10 bases are a match to TRBD2. This CDR3 has 15 amino acids. V lost 7 bases, J lost 3 bases, and 9 bases stayed unmatched. Germline CDR1 MNHNY, CDR2 SVGAGI (reference sequence). The CDR3 coding sequence is TGTGCCAGCAATGGACTAGCGGCACTACTCTACGAGCAGTACTTC. This codes for CASNGLAALLYEQYF.

CDR3 sequence: CASSFVSVGLNTEAFF. CDR3 nucleotides: TGTGCCAGCAGCTTCGTAAGTGTCGGGTTGAACACTGAAGCTTTCTTT. The rearrangement links TRBV5-6 to TRBJ1-1; D ambiguous. The V and J ends lost 2 bases and 0 bases respectively, with 14 bases between them. The CDR3 runs to 16 residues. CDR1 is SGHDT and CDR2 is YYEEEE in the germline V gene. Based on the CDR3 plus reference TRBV5-6 and TRBJ1-1, the full variable domain is DAGVTQSPTHLIKTRGQQVTLRCSPKSGHDTVSWYQQALGQGPQFIFQYYEEEERQRGNFPDRFSGHQFPNYSSELNVNALLLGDSALYLCASSFVSVGLNTEAFFGQGTRLTVV.

This chain links TRBV14 with TRBJ2-5; D gene uncertain. The DNA end is more similar to TRBJ2-7, so the J call may be wrong. Germline V gene lookup returns CDR1 SGHDN and CDR2 FVKESK. This CDR3 is built from 14 residues. The CDR3 spells CASSRNSPTYEQYF. The CDR3 DNA reads as TGTGCCAGCAGCCGAAACAGTCCTACCTACGAGCAGTACTTC.

CDR3 DNA: TGTGCCAGCAGCGTGGCTAGCGGGACGCACAATGAGCAGTTCTTC. Amino acids: CASSVASGTHNEQFF. The rearrangement joins TRBV5-6 to TRBJ2-1; 9 positions agree with TRBD2. The CDR3 has 15 residues. V trimming: 4 bases; J trimming: 5 bases; junction bases outside the gene matches: 7. The germline CDR1 and CDR2 sequences are SGHDT and YYEEEE.

This chain uses TRBV14 with TRBJ1-3, with 9 bases matching TRBD1. V dropped 0 bases and J dropped 8; count of bases not matched to a gene: 11. This CDR3 is 17 amino acids long. The V gene's germline CDR1 is SGHDN and CDR2 FVKESK. CDR3 nucleotide sequence: TGTGCCAGCAGCCAAGACCGTTCGTGGGACAGGGAGGACACCATATATTTT. It is translated as CASSQDRSWDREDTIYF. Full variable domain (outside the CDR3, taken from reference TRBV14 and TRBJ1-3): EAGVTQFPSHSVIEKGQTVTLRCDPISGHDNLYWYRRVMGKEIKFLLHFVKESKQDESGMPNNRFLAERTGGTYSTLKVQPAELEDSGVYFCASSQDRSWDREDTIYFGEGSWLTVV.

This chain uses TRBV27 with TRBJ2-7; D is possibly TRBD2 (6 bases). Germline lookup yields CDR1 MNHEY and CDR2 SMNVEV (reference sequence). The length of the CDR3 is 15 residues. The V gene lost 6 bases and the J gene lost 0 bases, with 15 bases spanning the gap. This CDR3 is CASRYHGTDSYEQYF. CDR3 DNA: TGTGCCAGCAGGTATCACGGGACTGACTCCTACGAGCAGTACTTC.

V is TRBV30 and J is TRBJ2-1; 7 bases are a match to TRBD2. CDR1 GTSNPN and CDR2 SVGIG come from the germline V gene (reference sequence). The CDR3 loop spans 12 amino acids. The J segment lost 8 bases and the V segment lost 5 bases, leaving 6 bases of the junction unmatched. The CDR3 spells CAWGGGGDEQFF. The CDR3 DNA follows: TGTGCCTGGGGTGGGGGGGGTGATGAGCAGTTCTTC.

Concerning this clone itself: The sample contains more than one DNA sequence encoding this CDR3. The chain joins TRBV7-7 to TRBJ1-3; D is perhaps TRBD1 (6 bases). This CDR3 spans 14 amino acids. Germline CDR1 SSHAT, CDR2 FNYEAQ (reference sequence). Trimming removed 10 bases at V and 0 bases at J, with 13 bases between. CDR3 region: CATAVDSSGNTIYF. For the CDR3, the DNA is TGTGCCACCGCCGTGGACAGCTCTGGAAACACCATATATTTT. Combining the CDR3 with reference TRBV7-7 and TRBJ1-3 gives the whole variable domain GAGVSQSPRYKVTKRGQDVTLRCDPISSHATLYWYQQALGQGPEFLTYFNYEAQPDKSGLPSDRFSAERPEGSISTLTIQRTEQRDSAMYRCATAVDSSGNTIYFGEGSWLTVV.